The clone carrying this T cell receptor delta chain occurred many times. J was trimmed by 2 bases and V by 3 bases; bases with no gene match: 10. CDR3 length equals 16 residues. Germline CDR1 is GEAIGNYY and CDR2 is EKD. TCRdb reapplied CATT to the multiplex PCR reads. Of roughly 90,000 delta-chain clones in the sample, 1.4% were seen once. The data derive from a study of γδ T cells in repeated Plasmodium falciparum infection. Bulk repertoires came from Vgamma9/Vdelta2+ or Vdelta2-negative gammadelta T cells flow-sorted from PBMC. Sequencing used gamma-delta T cells from blood. The TCR sequence derives from a pool of human donors (malaria-infected and uninfected, not separated). This chain uses TRDV2 with TRDJ1, with 8 positions matching TRDD3. The CDR3 bases are TGTGCCTGTGACGCCCTGGGGGACGGGGGGACCGATAAACTCATCTTT. Translating gives CACDALGDGGTDKLIF.